This T cell receptor beta chain was retrieved from a study of blood T cell repertoires in COVID-19. Study-level information: The United States, Italy and Spain were the sources of the acute and convalescent COVID-19 samples. Sources were T cells, B-cell-depleted T cells, or PBMCs; the material itself was cDNA or gDNA.

Germline V CDR1 and CDR2: SEHNR, FQNEAQ (reference sequence). The CDR3 length is 14 residues. The trim removed 5 bases at V and 8 bases at J, leaving 9 bases unmatched. As handled by the study authors: Cell counts per sample came from amplifying reference gene primers. Assay used: immunoSEQ multiplex PCR; TCRdb lists only in-frame clones, some missing. D and trimming were read from the DNA, whereas the V and J calls and clone size are those reported in that table. The sample consists of approximately 66,000 clones, about 87% of them appearing once. This chain links TRBV7-9 with TRBJ2-5, with 9 positions matching TRBD1. This clonotype originated in a human donor with active COVID-19. The donor label of this sample is uncertain. Sequencing was carried out using peripheral blood. For the CDR3, the DNA is TGTGCCAGCAGCACCCGGACAGGGGCCATCACCCAGTACTTC. Its translation: CASSTRTGAITQYF.